One sample yielded the 14 T cell receptor beta chains listed below, sequenced in a study of fetal regulatory T cell absence and autoimmunity. Clones were sequenced by immunoSEQ multiplex PCR, and TCRdb holds only the in-frame ones, with some missing. Of around 100,000 clones in the sample, less than 80% are singletons; the top ten hold roughly 2%. Sample: pancreas tissue. Receptors were obtained from a male donor with IPEX syndrome.

The V gene is TRBV5-1, the J gene TRBJ2-6, with 11 nucleotides matching TRBD1. V lost 4 bases to trimming and J lost 0 bases; unmatched junction nucleotides: 6. Germline V gene sequence: CDR1 SGHRS, CDR2 YFSETQ. The CDR3 is 18 residues long. CDR3 amino acids: CASSPRTGGGSGANVLTF. CDR3 nucleotide sequence: TGCGCCAGCAGCCCCCGGACAGGGGGCGGCTCTGGGGCCAACGTCCTGACTTTC.

This chain connects TRBV10-3 to TRBJ2-7; D uncertain. CDR3 length equals 12 residues. Trimming stripped 8 bases from V and 2 bases from J, with 10 bases between. The germline V gene encodes CDR1 ENHRY and CDR2 SYGVKD. The CDR3 DNA sequence: TGTGCCATCCGAAGGACCGCCTACGAGCAGTACTTC. Translating it yields CAIRRTAYEQYF.

J is TRBJ1-1 and V is TRBV10-3; D unclear. The germline CDR1 and CDR2 sequences are ENHRY and SYGVKD. Trimming pared 2 bases from V and 2 bases from J, leaving 9 bases between. The CDR3 consists of 14 residues. CDR3 sequence: CAISEPGLNTEAFF. For the CDR3, the DNA is TGTGCCATCAGTGAGCCCGGACTCAACACTGAAGCTTTCTTT.

The chain combines TRBV6-1 with TRBJ2-7, with 8 nucleotides matching TRBD1. CDR3 length: 11 amino acids. The V segment lost 7 bases and the J segment 6 bases; nucleotides outside the gene matches: 2. Germline CDR1 reads MNHNS; CDR2 reads SASEGT. The CDR3 DNA reads as TGTGCCAGCACCCAGGGGGCCGAGCAGTACTTC. Encoded protein: CASTQGAEQYF.

This clone was seen a few times. V is TRBV5-1 and J is TRBJ1-2; no reliable D call. Germline V gives CDR1 SGHRS, CDR2 YFSETQ. The V end lost 0 bases, the J end lost 0 bases, and 3 bases lay between the germline ends. The CDR3 totals 13 residues. CDR3: CASSLDTNYGYTF. The DNA for the CDR3 is TGCGCCAGCAGCTTGGACACTAACTATGGCTACACCTTC. The full variable domain, completed using reference TRBV5-1 and TRBJ1-2, is KAGVTQTPRYLIKTRGQQVTLSCSPISGHRSVSWYQQTPGQGLQFLFEYFSETQRNKGNFPGRFSGRQFSNSRSEMNVSTLELGDSALYLCASSLDTNYGYTFGSGTRLTVV.

The gene calls are TRBV19 and TRBJ2-7, with D tentatively TRBD1 (5 bases). Trimming took 0 bases from V and 3 from J, leaving 9 bases between them. CDR1 is LNHDA, CDR2 SQIVND, per germline (reference sequence). The CDR3 runs 14 residues. Here the CDR3 DNA reads TGTGCCAGTAGTATAGATAACAGGTTCTACGAGCAGTACTTC. This translates into CASSIDNRFYEQYF.

The chain uses TRBV7-9 and TRBJ2-3; 10 nucleotides agree with TRBD2. V dropped 4 bases and J dropped 4; count of bases not matched to a gene: 2. The CDR3 consists of 14 residues. The V gene's germline CDR1 is SEHNR and CDR2 FQNEAQ (reference sequence). Here the CDR3 reads CASSSGLAADTQYF. CDR3 bases: TGTGCCAGCAGCTCCGGACTAGCGGCAGATACGCAGTATTTT.

In nucleotides, the CDR3 is TGCGCCAGCAGCCAAGATGAGGGTTGGACCCAGTACTTC. Translated: CASSQDEGWTQYF. The chain joins TRBV4-1 to TRBJ2-5, with D tentatively TRBD2 (5 bases). CDR1 and CDR2 (germline): MGHRA, YSYEKL. Trimming took 0 bases from V and 7 from J, leaving 9 bases between them. This CDR3 has 13 amino acids.

The chain employs TRBV5-1 and TRBJ2-1; 7 nucleotides line up with TRBD1. This CDR3 spans 13 amino acids. CDR1 is SGHRS, CDR2 YFSETQ, per germline. Trimming took 5 bases from V and 7 from J; bases not matched to a gene: 6. The CDR3 bases are TGCGCCAGCAGGTTGACAGGGCCTAATGAGCAGTTCTTC. Protein sequence: CASRLTGPNEQFF.

The V and J genes are TRBV12-2 and TRBJ2-2; TRBD2, the D gene given by the table, was not confirmed from the DNA. TRBV12-2 is tagged as a pseudogene. The CDR3 contains 16 residues. The CDR3 nucleotides read TGTGCAAGTCGCTTAGGGACTAGCGGGAGCACCGGGGAGCTGTTTTTT. Amino acid sequence: CASRLGTSGSTGELFF.

The chain is built from TRBV2 and TRBJ2-3; 13 positions match TRBD2. V dropped 6 bases and J dropped 2; count of bases not matched to a gene: 8. Germline lookup yields CDR1 SNHLY and CDR2 FYNNEI. The CDR3 runs to 17 residues. CDR3 DNA sequence: TGTGCCAGCAGCGATACTAGCGGGGGGGCGAACACAGATACGCAGTATTTT. Its protein product is CASSDTSGGANTDTQYF.

The chain carries TRBV9 and TRBJ2-7, with 7 bases fitting TRBD2. The CDR3 totals 16 residues. CDR1 SGDLS and CDR2 YYNGEE come from the germline V gene. Losses at the gene ends were 0 bases for V and 0 bases for J; bases not matched to a gene: 6. CDR3 region: CASSVGQGLSSYEQYF. As DNA, the CDR3 is TGTGCCAGCAGCGTAGGGCAGGGACTAAGCTCCTACGAGCAGTACTTC.

The gene calls are TRBV11-3 and TRBJ1-6; TRBD1 agrees at 7 bases. CDR1 is SGHNT and CDR2 is YENEEA in the germline V gene. V gave up 0 bases and J gave up 9 bases; unmatched junction bases: 11. This CDR3 region has 17 residues. The CDR3 DNA follows: TGTGCCAGCAGCTTAGATACGTTATTGGACAGGAGTTCACCCCTCCACTTT. Translating it yields CASSLDTLLDRSSPLHF. Together with reference TRBV11-3 and TRBJ1-6, the CDR3 gives the full variable domain: EAGVVQSPRYKIIEKKQPVAFWCNPISGHNTLYWYLQNLGQGPELLIRYENEEAVDDSQLPKDRFSAERLKGVDSTLKIQPAELGDSAVYLCASSLDTLLDRSSPLHFGNGTRLTVT.

V gene TRBV7-6 combines with J gene TRBJ1-4; 10 bases fit TRBD1. CDR3 size: 14 residues. Germline V CDR1 and CDR2: SGHVS, FNYEAQ. V shed 4 bases, J shed 5 bases, and the junction held 1 base outside the gene matches. DNA of the CDR3: TGTGCCAGCAGCTGGGGACAGGGGAATGAAAAACTGTTTTTT. Translating it yields CASSWGQGNEKLFF.